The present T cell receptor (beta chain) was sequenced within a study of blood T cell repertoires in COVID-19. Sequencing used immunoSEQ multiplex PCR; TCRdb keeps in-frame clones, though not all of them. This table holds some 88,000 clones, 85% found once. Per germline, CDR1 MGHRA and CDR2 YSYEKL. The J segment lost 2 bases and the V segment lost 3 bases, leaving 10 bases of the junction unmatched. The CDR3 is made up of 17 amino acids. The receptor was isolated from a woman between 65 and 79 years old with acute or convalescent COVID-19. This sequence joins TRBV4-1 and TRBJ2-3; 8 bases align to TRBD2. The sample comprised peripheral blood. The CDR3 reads CASSQELAGGTTDTQYF. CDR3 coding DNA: TGCGCCAGCAGCCAGGAGTTGGCGGGGGGTACCACAGATACGCAGTATTTT.